This T cell receptor (beta chain) comes out of a study of cytomegalovirus exposure and HLA in healthy donors. Regarding the study as a whole: Some V segments could not be told apart, so they were left out, TRBV6-2 and TRBV6-3 among them.

Both 60 Vbeta primers and 13 Jbeta primers went into the PCR. Assay: immunoSEQ multiplex PCR; the TCRdb copy retains only in-frame clones and omits some. The listing records under 90,000 clones. The study sampled nominally healthy donors, though unrecorded immune exposures were likely. With respect to this clone: Its antigen is not identified.

The CDR3 extends over 13 amino acids. CDR1 SGHVS and CDR2 FNYEAQ come from the germline V gene. The V segment lost 5 bases and the J segment 14 bases; nucleotides outside the gene matches: 11. The sequence came from a man over 45 in good health and CMV-seropositive. Material: PBMCs. This rearrangement joins TRBV7-6 to TRBJ2-1; TRBD2 matches 8 bases. This CDR3 is CASSHSQRGKEFF. In nucleotides, the CDR3 is TGTGCCAGCAGCCATTCACAGCGGGGGAAAGAGTTCTTC.